Listed below are T cell receptor beta chains from one sample, sequenced in a study of response to subunit inactivated influenza vaccine. One entry per CDR3 protein results from TCRdb running MiXCR on the RT-PCR reads. The sample lists about 540,000 distinct CDR3 sequences, 20% to 25% seen once, with under 3.5% in the top ten. These data were also reused for a study on T cells expressing NK-cell markers.

The sample consisted of CD4+ T cells sorted from PBMCs, taken 11 to 12 days after vaccination. Receptors were obtained from a man in his fifties who received an inactivated influenza vaccine. Both conserved end residues are part of each CDR3. The D gene is left open where the match is weak. Only some rows state a clone size, as once, few, many or a class for expanded clones.

clone_size	v_call	d_call	j_call	cdr3_nt	cdr3_aa
few	TRBV4-2	.	TRBJ2-1	TGTGCCAGCAGCCAAGATCAGGGATTGTTCCAGTTCTTC	CASSQDQGLFQFF
many	TRBV7-2	.	TRBJ2-3	TGTGCCAGCAGCTTATCAGTCACAGATACGCAGTATTTT	CASSLSVTDTQYF
.	TRBV5-1	.	TRBJ2-2	TGCGCCAGCAGCTACGGGGGCTCTAACACCGGGGAGCTGTTTTTT	CASSYGGSNTGELFF
.	TRBV20-1	TRBD1	TRBJ2-7	TGCAGTGCTTCGGGACAGAACTACGAGCAGTACTTC	CSASGQNYEQYF
.	TRBV5-1	TRBD1	TRBJ2-3	TGCGCCAGCAGCTTGGTTCTTCCTGCCCAGGGGGTTACGCAGTATTTT	CASSLVLPAQGVTQYF
.	TRBV7-2	.	TRBJ2-1	TGTGCCAGCAGCTTGGTTGTAGGGTCCTACAATGAGCAGTTCTTC	CASSLVVGSYNEQFF
many	TRBV12-3/TRBV12-4	.	TRBJ1-5	TGTGCCAGCAGTTACGGGGGTGGCAATCAGCCCCAGCATTTT	CASSYGGGNQPQHF
many	TRBV4-2	.	TRBJ2-5	TGTGCCAGCAGCCAAGATACGGAGGCGGTGGAGACCCAGTACTTC	CASSQDTEAVETQYF
few	TRBV18	TRBD2	TRBJ2-1	TGTGCCAGCTCACCCGAGCGGGGGGCCATCAATGAGCAGTTCTTC	CASSPERGAINEQFF
few	TRBV10-2	TRBD2	TRBJ2-7	TGCGCCAGCAGGCAAGCAGCGGGAGAGGGCTACGAGCAGTACTTC	CASRQAAGEGYEQYF
many	TRBV12-3/TRBV12-4	.	TRBJ1-1	TGTGCCAGCAGACTCCCCCCGGGTCCCACTGAAGCTTTCTTT	CASRLPPGPTEAFF
.	TRBV6-6	.	TRBJ2-2	TGTGCCAGCCTATGGAAGGGGGACGGGGAGCTGTTTTTT	CASLWKGDGELFF
few	TRBV11-2	TRBD2	TRBJ2-1	TGTGCCAGCAGCTTCCGAGCGGGGGCAGGGAGCTCCTACAATGAGCAGTTCTTC	CASSFRAGAGSSYNEQFF
few	TRBV4-2	.	TRBJ2-2	TGTGCCAGCAGCCAAAGTTCCAGGGCCACCGGGGAGCTGTTTTTT	CASSQSSRATGELFF
few	TRBV3-1	TRBD2	TRBJ2-7	TGTGCCAGCAGTTTATTAGCGGGAAACGAGCAGTACTTC	CASSLLAGNEQYF
few	TRBV11-2	TRBD1	TRBJ2-7	TGTGCCAGCAGCTCATCACAACCGGGACAGGGGTACGAGCAGTACTTC	CASSSSQPGQGYEQYF
few	TRBV7-8	.	TRBJ1-1	TGTGCCAGCAGCTCGTCCCCGGCTGAAGCTTTCTTT	CASSSSPAEAFF
.	TRBV5-5	.	TRBJ1-1	TGTGCCAGCAGCTTGGAGTCAGGGGAAACTGAAGCTTTCTTT	CASSLESGETEAFF
few	TRBV11-1	.	TRBJ2-1	TGTGCCAGCAGCCCCACTCGCTATGAGCAGTTCTTC	CASSPTRYEQFF
.	TRBV11-2	TRBD1	TRBJ2-7	TGTGCCAGCAGCAACCCTGACTGGACAGGGACAACCTACGAGCAGTACTTC	CASSNPDWTGTTYEQYF
.	TRBV10-3	TRBD1	TRBJ1-2	TGTGCCATCAGTGGTTCTACAGGGGGCGGTGGCTACACCTTC	CAISGSTGGGGYTF
.	TRBV7-2	TRBD2	TRBJ2-1	TGTGCCAGCAGCTTAGTAGGGACTAGCGCATACAATGAGCAGTTCTTC	CASSLVGTSAYNEQFF